The source of this T cell receptor (beta chain) is a study of OX40 agonist ivuxolimab in advanced cancers. On the study more broadly: Patients got intravenous ivuxolimab at 0.01 to 10 mg/kg every 2 weeks.

It was autoimmune disease history or systemic immunosuppression that excluded patients. Repertoires were generated with immunoSEQ multiplex PCR, while TCRdb's copy carries only in-frame clones and drops some. Seen here are 65,000 to 95,000 clones, just over 85% observed once, and the top ten hold 0.75% to 0.9%. This clone has a single count. The CDR3 contains 14 residues. Germline V lookup: CDR1 SGHTA, CDR2 FQGNSA. Trimming removed 7 bases from V and 6 bases from J, with 16 bases in between. The receptor was isolated from an adult with an advanced solid tumor such as melanoma, head and neck, liver or kidney cancer. V gene TRBV7-2 combines with J gene TRBJ2-1; the D call may be TRBD1 or TRBD2 (6 bases each). The source material was CD4+ or CD8+ T cells sorted from blood, sampled in a trial of the OX40 agonist ivuxolimab. The CDR3 region is CASKLGGFRNEQFF. The CDR3 DNA reads TGTGCCAGCAAACTCGGGGGCTTCCGCAATGAGCAGTTCTTC.